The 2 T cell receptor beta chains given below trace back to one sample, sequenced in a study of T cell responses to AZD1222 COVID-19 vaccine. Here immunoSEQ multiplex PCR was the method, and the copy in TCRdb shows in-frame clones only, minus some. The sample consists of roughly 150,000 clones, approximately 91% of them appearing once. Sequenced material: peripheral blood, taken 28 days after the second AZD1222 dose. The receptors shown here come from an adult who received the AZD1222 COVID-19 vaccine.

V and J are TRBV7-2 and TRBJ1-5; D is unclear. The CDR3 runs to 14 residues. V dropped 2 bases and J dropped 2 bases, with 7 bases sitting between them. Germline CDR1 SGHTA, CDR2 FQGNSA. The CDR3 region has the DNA TGTGCCAGCAGCTTAACTGGGGGCAATCAGCCCCAGCATTTT. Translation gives CASSLTGGNQPQHF.

The chain's CDR3 is CASSAGVKEGAHGYTF. The CDR3 DNA sequence: TGCGCCAGCAGCGCCGGTGTTAAGGAGGGGGCGCATGGCTACACCTTC. V is TRBV5-1 and J is TRBJ1-2; 7 bases are shared with TRBD1. CDR1 and CDR2 from the germline V gene are SGHRS and YFSETQ. The CDR3 sequence is 16 residues long. V shed 4 bases, J shed 6 bases, and the junction held 15 bases outside the gene matches.